This T cell receptor beta chain stems from a study of CD8 T cells in ankylosing spondylitis. This clonotype came up many times. Its specificity is unknown. Study outcomes and limitations: What seemed typical of ankylosing spondylitis blood was a TCR beta motif built from eight highly homologous variants. Relatively scarce in peripheral blood, disease-linked clones were CD8+. Enrichment of disease-linked clones was reportedly significant in matched ankylosing spondylitis synovial fluid.

A quantitative 5'-RACE method, one with molecular barcodes, was used to make TCR beta libraries. TCRdb called the 5' RACE reads again in MiXCR, with one record for every CDR3 protein. The top ten clones hold approximately 2.5% of a sample with fewer than 250,000 distinct CDR3 sequences, roughly 10% of them seen once. The CDR3 totals 18 residues. Germline V gene lookup returns CDR1 LGHDT and CDR2 YNNKEL (reference sequence). V dropped 4 bases and J dropped 8; count of bases not matched to a gene: 13. The sequenced material came from blood, either unsorted or a sorted T cell fraction (not recorded which). This sequence originates from a male donor with ankylosing spondylitis or in good health (not recorded which). This chain links TRBV3-1 with TRBJ2-1, with 14 bases fitting TRBD2. CDR3: CASSLYRGGTSGSYEQFF. In DNA form, the CDR3 reads TGTGCCAGCAGCCTCTACCGGGGGGGGACTAGCGGGAGCTATGAGCAGTTCTTC.